The rows below give T cell receptor beta chains drawn from one sample of a study of blood T cell repertoires in COVID-19. Repertoires were generated with immunoSEQ multiplex PCR, while TCRdb's copy carries only in-frame clones and drops some. The sample yields more than 300,000 clones, nearly 90% seen once. The sequencing input was peripheral blood. Receptor source: a woman aged 40 to 50 with COVID-19, enrolled during active disease. Each CDR3 is given with its conserved first and last residue. A D gene is named only where the DNA matches it firmly.

cdr3_length,v_call,d_call,j_call,cdr3_aa,cdr3_nt
13,TRBV28,TRBD1,TRBJ1-1,CASSPGQGTEAFF,TGTGCCAGCAGTCCGGGACAGGGTACTGAAGCTTTCTTT
15,TRBV2,TRBD1,TRBJ1-5,CASSSPGQGVQAQHF,TGTGCCAGCAGTTCTCCGGGACAGGGGGTTCAAGCCCAGCATTTT
11,TRBV30,NA,TRBJ2-1,CAWSLNNEQFF,TGTGCCTGGAGTCTAAACAATGAGCAGTTCTTC
14,TRBV7-2,NA,TRBJ2-7,CASSFPGVPYEQYF,TGTGCCAGCAGCTTTCCCGGGGTCCCCTACGAGCAGTACTTC
13,TRBV19,TRBD1,TRBJ1-1,CASRDRGWTEAFF,TGTGCCAGTAGAGACAGGGGGTGGACTGAAGCTTTCTTT
13,TRBV12-3/TRBV12-4,NA,TRBJ2-1,CASSPTSFSEQFF,TGTGCCAGCAGCCCCACTAGCTTTAGTGAGCAGTTCTTC
14,TRBV7-3,TRBD1,TRBJ1-5,CASSLTGQGRAQHF,TGTGCCAGCAGCTTAACGGGACAGGGGAGAGCCCAGCATTTT
13,TRBV12-3/TRBV12-4,TRBD1,TRBJ1-6,CASKQGQTSPLHF,TGTGCCAGCAAACAGGGACAGACATCACCCCTCCACTTT
16,TRBV13,TRBD1,TRBJ1-4,CASSPGTADLNEKLFF,TGTGCCAGCAGCCCCGGGACAGCGGACCTGAATGAAAAACTGTTTTTT
15,TRBV9,TRBD1,TRBJ2-1,CASSVGGTGANEQFF,TGTGCCAGCAGCGTAGGAGGGACAGGGGCCAATGAGCAGTTCTTC